These T cell receptor beta chains were read from a single sample in a study of T cells in Graves' hyperthyroidism and ophthalmopathy. Each CDR3 protein gets one entry after TCRdb re-called the multiplex PCR reads with MiXCR. Of about 290,000 distinct CDR3 sequences in the sample, 15% to 20% were seen once. Sequenced material: blood. All receptors come from a woman in her fifties or sixties with Graves' ophthalmopathy. CDR3s include the opening cysteine and the closing phenylalanine or tryptophan. Each record gives: V gene, clone size, D gene, J gene, CDR3 DNA, CDR3 protein. D genes are given only for firm matches. Only part of the rows carry a size: once, few, many, or a class if the clone is expanded.

TRBV6-1	many	TRBD2	TRBJ2-7	TGTGCCAGCAGTGATTTTGCTAGCGGGAGCTACGAGCAGTACTTC	CASSDFASGSYEQYF
TRBV29-1	many	-	TRBJ1-3	TGCAGCGCCAGGAGCTCCTCTGGAAACACCATATATTTT	CSARSSSGNTIYF
TRBV7-2	many	TRBD2	TRBJ2-1	TGTGCCAGCAGCCCCCGGTTTACAGCGGGGGGGATTGAGCAGTTCTTC	CASSPRFTAGGIEQFF
TRBV11-2	many	-	TRBJ1-1	TGTGCCAGCAGCTTAGACCCTAACAGGGTTGAAGCTTTCTTT	CASSLDPNRVEAFF
TRBV5-1	many	TRBD1	TRBJ2-7	TGCGCCAGCAGCGCCTCCGGGACAGGACTCTACGAGCAGTACTTC	CASSASGTGLYEQYF
TRBV20-1	many	TRBD2	TRBJ2-1	TGCAGTGCTAGAGATCAGACTAGCGGGAGGTACAATGAGCAGTTCTTC	CSARDQTSGRYNEQFF
TRBV3-1	many	-	TRBJ1-2	TGTGCCAGCAGCCAGGCTTTTGGCTACACCTTC	CASSQAFGYTF
TRBV5-8	many	TRBD2	TRBJ2-3	TGTGCCAGCAGCTTGGCAGGGAGTGCGGGACTAGACACAGATACGCAGTATTTT	CASSLAGSAGLDTDTQYF
TRBV7-9	many	-	TRBJ2-7	TGTGCCAGCAGCTTATTGGGGAAACCCACCTCCTACGAGCAGTACTTC	CASSLLGKPTSYEQYF
TRBV7-2	many	TRBD2	TRBJ2-1	TGTGCCAGCAGCCTTAGCGGGGGGGGGTCCCAGTTCTTC	CASSLSGGGSQFF
TRBV18	many	-	TRBJ1-1	TGTGCCAGCTCACCAATCGGGGTAGATGAAGCTTTCTTT	CASSPIGVDEAFF
TRBV4-3	few	-	TRBJ1-5	TGCGCCAGCAGTAGACAGCTATATAGCAATCAGCCCCAGCATTTT	CASSRQLYSNQPQHF
TRBV29-1	many	TRBD1	TRBJ2-7	TGCAGCGTGGCCCCGGGACAGGGCTACGAGCAGTACTTC	CSVAPGQGYEQYF
TRBV7-2	many	TRBD1	TRBJ1-2	TGTGCCAGCAGCCCAGAGGGGGCTTGGGGCTACACCTTC	CASSPEGAWGYTF
TRBV14	many	-	TRBJ2-1	TGTGCCAGCAGCCAAGGTCTAGCGACCTACAATGAGCAGTTCTTC	CASSQGLATYNEQFF
TRBV7-2	-	TRBD2	TRBJ2-1	TGTGCCAGCAGCTTGGGGCTGGCGGGAGAAGAGACCCAGTTCTTC	CASSLGLAGEETQFF
TRBV7-2	many	TRBD1	TRBJ1-1	TGTGCCAGCAGCGAGGGGACAGCTGAAGCTTTCTTT	CASSEGTAEAFF
TRBV9	-	TRBD2	TRBJ2-7	TGTGCCAGCAGCGTAGGGCTAGCGGGAGTCTCCGAGCAGTACTTC	CASSVGLAGVSEQYF
TRBV4-3	many	-	TRBJ2-3	TGCGCCAGCAGCCAGGGAGCGAGCGCAGATACGCAGTATTTT	CASSQGASADTQYF
TRBV5-1	many	-	TRBJ1-6	TGCGCCAGCAGCTTGGGGCAGGGGTCCCAATCACCCCTCCACTTT	CASSLGQGSQSPLHF
TRBV20-1	many	-	TRBJ2-3	TGCAGTGCAATTCCGGTGAGGCTCGGTACGCAGTATTTT	CSAIPVRLGTQYF
TRBV6-1	few	-	TRBJ1-3	TGTGCCAGCAGTACAAAACGAAATGGGACGCACGGCTCTGGAAACACCATATATTTT	CASSTKRNGTHGSGNTIYF
TRBV12-3/TRBV12-4	many	-	TRBJ1-3	TGTGCCAGCAGTTTTAACCCTGGAAACACCATATATTTT	CASSFNPGNTIYF
TRBV14	few	TRBD1	TRBJ1-5	TGTGCCAGCAGCCCTCCGGGACAGCACAATCAGCCCCAGCATTTT	CASSPPGQHNQPQHF
TRBV5-4	-	-	TRBJ2-1	TGTGCCAGCAGCTTGGAAAGGGGCGACAATGAGCAGTTCTTC	CASSLERGDNEQFF
TRBV19	-	TRBD2	TRBJ2-1	TGTGCCAGTAGTATCAAGCGGGGATACAATGAGCAGTTCTTC	CASSIKRGYNEQFF
TRBV29-1	few	-	TRBJ2-3	TGCAGCGTTTCGCAGGGGTATGGAGCAGATACGCAGTATTTT	CSVSQGYGADTQYF
TRBV20-1	many	TRBD1	TRBJ2-7	TGCAGTGGGGGGACAGGGCGGTCCTACGAGCAGTACTTC	CSGGTGRSYEQYF
TRBV28	-	TRBD1	TRBJ2-7	TGTGCCAGCAGTTTACCGGGACAGGGAAGGGATGAGCAGTACTTC	CASSLPGQGRDEQYF
TRBV6-2/TRBV6-3	many	TRBD1	TRBJ1-2	TGTGCCAGCCAGGACAGGGACTATGGCTACACCTTC	CASQDRDYGYTF
TRBV20-1	-	-	TRBJ2-3	TGCAGTGCTAGTCAGCTGGGAACTAGCACAGATACGCAGTATTTT	CSASQLGTSTDTQYF
TRBV10-3	few	-	TRBJ2-3	TGTGCCACCTTGGGGGGACTTAGCACAGATACGCAGTATTTT	CATLGGLSTDTQYF
TRBV15	many	-	TRBJ2-5	TGTGCCACCAGCAGAGGGGGACGGACACAAGAGACCCAGTACTTC	CATSRGGRTQETQYF
TRBV28	few	-	TRBJ2-7	TGTGCCAGCAGTTTTCTGGGTTACGAGCAGTACTTC	CASSFLGYEQYF
TRBV19	-	-	TRBJ2-2	TGTGCCAGTAGTATGGGGCCCCACTTGGACACCGGGGAGCTGTTTTTT	CASSMGPHLDTGELFF
TRBV15	many	-	TRBJ1-1	TGTGCCACCAGCAGAGATCATAACGGGAACACTGAAGCTTTCTTT	CATSRDHNGNTEAFF
TRBV5-1	many	TRBD2	TRBJ2-1	TGCGCCAGCAGCCCGCAGGGAGGGGACAATGAGCAGTTCTTC	CASSPQGGDNEQFF
TRBV2	many	-	TRBJ2-2	TGTGCCAGCAAACCCGAGCATAATACCGGGGAGCTGTTTTTT	CASKPEHNTGELFF
TRBV20-1	many	-	TRBJ2-7	TGCAGTGCGGTCGGGCGGCAGAAGACCTACGAGCAGTACTTC	CSAVGRQKTYEQYF
TRBV7-2	many	TRBD2	TRBJ2-3	TGTGCCAGCAGTCGAACCCTAGCGGGAGGGCCGGATACGCAGTATTTT	CASSRTLAGGPDTQYF
TRBV18	few	-	TRBJ1-2	TGTGCCAGCTCACCATCCCGACCGTCGTTCTCGGACAACTATGGCTACACCTTC	CASSPSRPSFSDNYGYTF
TRBV3-1	many	TRBD2	TRBJ2-1	TGTGCCAGCAGCCAAGATGGGGCAGCGGGGGGCTGGAATGAGCAGTTCTTC	CASSQDGAAGGWNEQFF
TRBV30	few	-	TRBJ2-3	TGTGCCTGGAGTGTACGCCTAACGCTCCAGTATTTT	CAWSVRLTLQYF
TRBV20-1	many	-	TRBJ1-3	TGCAGTGCCTCAACCGCAGCTGGAAACACCATATATTTT	CSASTAAGNTIYF
TRBV28	-	-	TRBJ2-1	TGTGCCAGCAGTTTTGGGGTGCTTGGGATCTACAATGAGCAGTTCTTC	CASSFGVLGIYNEQFF
TRBV6-2/TRBV6-3	many	-	TRBJ2-1	TGTGCCAGCACCCCGGATAGCTCCTACAATGAGCAGTTCTTC	CASTPDSSYNEQFF
TRBV11-2	many	TRBD2	TRBJ2-2	TGTGCCAGCAGCTCGGGACTAGCGAACACCGGGGAGCTGTTTTTT	CASSSGLANTGELFF
TRBV6-5	few	-	TRBJ2-5	TGTGCCAGCAGTTACGGCCATAACCAAGAGACCCAGTACTTC	CASSYGHNQETQYF
TRBV7-9	-	-	TRBJ2-3	TGTGCCAGCAGATATGACTTGGGTACGCAGTATTTT	CASRYDLGTQYF
TRBV27	many	-	TRBJ2-5	TGTGCCAGCAGTCTTATATTGGGGGGCGTGGAGACCCAGTACTTC	CASSLILGGVETQYF
TRBV12-3/TRBV12-4	-	-	TRBJ2-1	TGTGCCAGCAGTTTTGCCCGGGCGGGTGAGCAGTTCTTC	CASSFARAGEQFF
TRBV20-1	many	TRBD1	TRBJ2-5	TGCAGTGCGCTACCCCCGGGACAGGGGGCGAGGGAGACCCAGTACTTC	CSALPPGQGARETQYF
TRBV7-2	-	-	TRBJ1-4	TGTGCCAGCAGCTTTGGGGGTCTTGCTAATGAAAAACTGTTTTTT	CASSFGGLANEKLFF
TRBV28	-	TRBD1	TRBJ1-2	TGTGCCAGCAGTTCAACACAGGGGAGAAGTGGCTACACCTTC	CASSSTQGRSGYTF
TRBV2	few	TRBD1	TRBJ1-2	TGTGCCAGCAGAGAAAGACAGGGAAATGGCTACACCTTC	CASRERQGNGYTF
TRBV27	few	TRBD2	TRBJ2-7	TGTGCCACCAAGGGACTAGCGGGAGGGAAGAGCTCCTACGAGCAGTACTTC	CATKGLAGGKSSYEQYF